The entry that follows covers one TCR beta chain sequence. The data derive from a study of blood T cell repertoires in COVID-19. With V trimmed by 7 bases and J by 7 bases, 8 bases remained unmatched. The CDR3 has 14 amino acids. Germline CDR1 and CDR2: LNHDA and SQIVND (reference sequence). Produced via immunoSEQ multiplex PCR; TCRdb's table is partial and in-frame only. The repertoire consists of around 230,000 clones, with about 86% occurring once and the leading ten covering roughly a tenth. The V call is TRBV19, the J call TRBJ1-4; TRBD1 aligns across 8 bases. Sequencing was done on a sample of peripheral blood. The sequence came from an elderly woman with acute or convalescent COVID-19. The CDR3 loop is CASTQTGASEKLFF. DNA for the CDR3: TGTGCCAGTACCCAGACAGGGGCGTCTGAAAAACTGTTTTTT.